This entry concerns a single T cell receptor beta chain. Its antigen is still unknown. This record comes from a study of cytomegalovirus exposure and HLA in healthy donors. Study results and caveats: In most subjects, TCR beta sequences reportedly gave accurate predictions of HLA-A and HLA-B alleles. For most TCR beta V segments, an earlier analysis put the productive rate at about 90% or about 30% of the time.

This PCR relied on a set of 60 Vbeta primers and 13 Jbeta primers. The data were produced by immunoSEQ multiplex PCR, yet TCRdb's version contains in-frame clones alone and is incomplete. The data show some 100,000 clones, approximately 80% seen once. Sequencing input: PBMCs. This TCR was sampled from a male donor in good health and CMV-seropositive.

CDR3 in DNA: TGTGCCAGCAGCCAAGGCGGGTCGGTGGATGGCTACACCTTC. Translating it yields CASSQGGSVDGYTF. V gene TRBV4-2 combines with J gene TRBJ1-2, with D uncertain. The CDR3 loop spans 14 amino acids. V was shortened by 1 base and J by 6 bases, with 12 bases between the two germline ends. Per germline, CDR1 LGHNA and CDR2 YNFKEQ.